This TCR beta chain appears in the sequencing data of a study of blood T cell repertoires in COVID-19. For the study at large: The study drew acute and convalescent COVID-19 samples from the United States, Italy and Spain. T cells, B-cell-depleted T cells, or PBMCs supplied cDNA or gDNA.

The V and J ends lost 6 bases and 1 base, in that order; junction bases with no gene match: 0. The CDR3 totals 13 residues. Germline V gene lookup returns CDR1 SNHLY and CDR2 FYNNEI. Per the authors' pipeline: The assay estimated nucleated cells by amplifying reference gene primers. TCRdb's table, derived via immunoSEQ multiplex PCR, lists solely in-frame clones and lacks some. V and J calls and clone size are given by that table; D and trimming were obtained from the DNA. In the table there are roughly 190,000 clones, roughly 87% of which are singletons. The Seattle patients, enrolled during active infection, were followed longitudinally.

The chain is built from TRBV2 and TRBJ2-3, with 8 bases aligning to TRBD2. Source material: peripheral blood. The receptor comes from an older woman with COVID-19, enrolled during active disease. CDR3 in amino acids: CASRRGGTDTQYF. As DNA, the CDR3 is TGTGCCAGCAGGCGGGGGGGCACAGATACGCAGTATTTT. Full variable domain (rest looked up from reference TRBV2 and TRBJ2-3): EPEVTQTPSHQVTQMGQEVILRCVPISNHLYFYWYRQILGQKVEFLVSFYNNEISEKSEIFDDQFSVERPDGSNFTLKIRSTKLEDSAMYFCASRRGGTDTQYFGPGTRLTVL.